This T cell receptor beta chain was observed in a study of blood T cell repertoires in COVID-19. Study-level background: COVID-19 samples collected from the United States, Italy and Spain covered acute and convalescent phases. From T cells, B-cell-depleted T cells, or PBMCs came the material, which was cDNA or gDNA.

As originally analysed: Estimated nucleated cell counts came from reference gene primer amplification. The repertoire was sequenced with immunoSEQ multiplex PCR; TCRdb's copy has only in-frame clones and lacks some. That table is the source of V, J and clone size, and D and trimming were worked out from the DNA. The sample holds about 95,000 clones, more than 65% seen once. The V gene's germline CDR1 is MDHEN and CDR2 SYDVKM. The CDR3 totals 13 residues. V lost 5 bases to trimming and J lost 5 bases, with 12 bases between them. Material for sequencing was peripheral blood. This TCR came from a man older than 75 with active or convalescent COVID-19. V gene TRBV28 combines with J gene TRBJ1-2; D is unresolved. This chain's CDR3 is CASSKAPNYGYTF. Written as DNA, the CDR3 is TGTGCCAGCAGTAAAGCGCCGAATTATGGCTACACCTTC.